Each of the 19 T cell receptor beta chains below was sequenced from the same sample in a study of blood T cells in healthy people across ages. Alongside a J-beta primer mix, a sample-barcoded 5' primer served in a second PCR lasting roughly 7 to 11 cycles. A single record per CDR3 protein comes from TCRdb applying MiXCR to the 5' RACE reads. Of over a million distinct CDR3 sequences detected, approximately 43% appear once; the ten largest clones hold 4%. The specimen was blood. These receptors came from a young woman in good health.

The CDR3 region has the DNA TGTGCCAGCAGGGTTCCGGGCCCAGGGGGAACTGAAGCTTTCTTT. Its translation: CASRVPGPGGTEAFF. The V and J genes are TRBV6-1 and TRBJ1-1, with 7 bases lining up with TRBD1. The V segment lost 6 bases and the J segment 5 bases; nucleotides outside the gene matches: 12. Germline CDR1 reads MNHNS; CDR2 reads SASEGT. CDR3 length: 15 amino acids.

Turning to this clonotype: One end of the junction varies from germline; a read error may be responsible. This sequence joins TRBV12-3 or TRBV12-4 and TRBJ2-3, with 11 nucleotides matching TRBD2. CDR3 length equals 15 residues. For the CDR3, the DNA is TGTGCCAACAGTCGAACGGGACTAGCGGCAGATACGGAGTATTTT. Encoded protein: CANSRTGLAADTEYF.

The genes are TRBV6-5 and TRBJ2-1, with 8 bases fitting TRBD2. The CDR3 covers 16 residues. With 4 bases clipped from V and 3 bases from J, the junction kept 8 bases outside the gene matches. In germline, CDR1 is MNHEY, CDR2 SVGAGI. CDR3 DNA: TGTGCCAGCAGTTCGCTCCTAGCGGGCCTCTACAATGAGCAGTTCTTC. Translating it yields CASSSLLAGLYNEQFF.

The chain couples TRBV7-2 to TRBJ2-4; 9 bases fit TRBD1. Judging by the DNA end, TRBJ2-5 fits better; the J call may be wrong. CDR1 and CDR2 (germline): SGHTA, FQGNSA. This CDR3 has 16 residues. CDR3 in amino acids: CASSPGKTGGGETQYF. The CDR3 coding sequence is TGTGCCAGCAGCCCTGGAAAGACAGGGGGAGGAGAGACCCAGTACTTC.

The genes are TRBV13 and TRBJ1-2; D unresolved. Germline V CDR1 and CDR2: PRHDT, FYEKMQ (reference sequence). Trimming stripped 5 bases from V and 10 bases from J, with 14 bases between. The CDR3 has 12 amino acids. Here the CDR3 DNA reads TGTGCCAGCAGCCTCTACTTGGAGGACTACACCTTC. Translated: CASSLYLEDYTF.

This clonotype was counted only a few times. One junction end disagrees with the germline gene, perhaps due to a read error. The V and J genes are TRBV10-3 and TRBJ2-5; either TRBD1 or TRBD2 may fit D (5 bases each). Germline CDR1 ENHRY, CDR2 SYGVKD. This CDR3 is built from 13 residues. The CDR3 reads CAIRGRVQESQYF. In DNA, the CDR3 is TGTGCCATCAGGGGACGGGTTCAAGAGTCCCAGTACTTC.

This rearrangement joins TRBV20-1 to TRBJ2-1; no reliable D call. The CDR3 runs 13 residues. Trimming removed 3 bases at V and 9 bases at J, with 15 bases between. The germline V gene has CDR1 DFQATT and CDR2 SNEGSKA (reference sequence). The CDR3 sequence is CSASIPRWGEQFF. The CDR3 nucleotides read TGCAGTGCTAGCATACCCAGGTGGGGTGAGCAGTTCTTC.

This chain connects TRBV9 to TRBJ2-1; 9 bases match TRBD2. Trimming at V came to 1 base and at J to 4 bases, leaving 6 bases not matched to a gene. Germline CDR1 is SGDLS and CDR2 is YYNGEE. The CDR3 length is 16 residues. This CDR3 is CASSVNAAGGYNEQFF. The CDR3 bases are TGTGCCAGCAGCGTAAACGCAGCGGGGGGTTACAATGAGCAGTTCTTC.

In this sample, this clonotype turned up many times. This sequence joins TRBV9 and TRBJ2-3; D might be TRBD2 (5 bases). Trimming left V 2 bases short and J 2 bases short, with 9 bases between. Germline V lookup: CDR1 SGDLS, CDR2 YYNGEE. This CDR3 contains 14 residues. CDR3 bases: TGTGCCAGCAGCGTCCGGGGATTCACAGATACGCAGTATTTT. This translates into CASSVRGFTDTQYF.

The chain recombines TRBV27 with TRBJ2-5; tentatively, D is TRBD1 (5 bases). Trimming took off 5 bases at V and 4 bases at J, with 17 bases between the two ends. The CDR3 runs 15 residues. Germline CDR1 and CDR2: MNHEY and SMNVEV (reference sequence). CDR3 loop: CASSRHQGSSETQYF. Written as DNA, the CDR3 is TGTGCCAGCAGTCGCCATCAGGGTTCCTCAGAGACCCAGTACTTC.

The V and J genes are TRBV27 and TRBJ2-3; D may correspond to TRBD1 or TRBD2 (5 bases each). Per germline, CDR1 MNHEY and CDR2 SMNVEV (reference sequence). CDR3 length: 13 amino acids. V was cut by 7 bases and J by 5 bases, with 13 bases left in between. DNA for the CDR3: TGTGCCAGCACGGGCAGGGCGGGAGATACGCAGTATTTT. Amino acids: CASTGRAGDTQYF.

This clonotype was seen a few times. This sequence joins TRBV9 and TRBJ2-5; TRBD1 matches 7 bases. Germline V gene data show CDR1 as SGDLS and CDR2 as YYNGEE. With 4 bases clipped from V and 3 bases from J, the junction kept 9 bases outside the gene matches. This CDR3 has 15 residues. Written as DNA, the CDR3 is TGTGCCAGCAGCACTGGGACAGTATACAAAGAGACCCAGTACTTC. It yields the protein CASSTGTVYKETQYF.

V is TRBV7-9 and J is TRBJ1-2, with a tentative D call TRBD1 (5 bases). Germline loops: CDR1 SEHNR, CDR2 FQNEAQ (reference sequence). Trimming left V 5 bases short and J 3 bases short, with 19 bases between. The CDR3 is 16 amino acids. The CDR3 reads CASSDAVSGTYYGYTF. CDR3 nucleotides: TGTGCCAGCAGCGACGCCGTTTCGGGGACTTACTATGGCTACACCTTC.

A few counts support this clonotype. The chain links TRBV6-2 or TRBV6-3 to TRBJ2-3; no reliable D call. V lost 2 bases to trimming and J lost 2 bases, with 11 bases between them. CDR1 and CDR2 (germline): MNHEY, SVGEGT. This CDR3 region has 15 residues. CDR3 amino acids: CASSYGLATTDTQYF. In DNA, the CDR3 is TGTGCCAGCAGTTACGGTCTCGCTACCACAGATACGCAGTATTTT.

A few counts support this clonotype. CDR3 DNA: TGTGCCAGCAGTTACTCTGAGGGGGCAGGGACTGAAGCTTTCTTT. Translated: CASSYSEGAGTEAFF. This rearrangement joins TRBV6-5 to TRBJ1-1; 7 bases fit TRBD1. Germline V gene data show CDR1 as MNHEY and CDR2 as SVGAGI. V shed 0 bases, J shed 5 bases, and the junction held 6 bases outside the gene matches. The CDR3 length is 15 residues.

This chain connects TRBV7-9 to TRBJ1-5; D gene unclear. The V end lost 5 bases, the J end lost 9 bases, and 17 bases lay between the germline ends. From germline, CDR1 is SEHNR and CDR2 FQNEAQ (reference sequence). The CDR3 totals 14 residues. The CDR3 DNA reads as TGTGCCAGCAGCGTAGACGCCGGAGGGTCGCCCCAGCATTTT. It codes for CASSVDAGGSPQHF.

There are a few counts of this clonotype. This chain connects TRBV20-1 to TRBJ2-7; tentative D call: TRBD1 (5 bases). Trimming took 2 bases from V and 0 from J, leaving 14 bases between them. The germline V gene has CDR1 DFQATT and CDR2 SNEGSKA (reference sequence). The CDR3 runs to 15 residues. CDR3: CSARSQGRPSYEQYF. For the CDR3, the DNA is TGCAGTGCTAGATCCCAGGGAAGGCCCTCCTACGAGCAGTACTTC.

This clonotype was seen only once. The rearrangement joins TRBV24-1 to TRBJ2-1; D gene unclear. V was pared by 0 bases and J by 8 bases, with 10 bases between. CDR1 is KGHDR and CDR2 is SFDVKD in the germline V gene. The CDR3 runs 14 residues. CDR3 amino acids: CATSDLHLGYEQFF. CDR3 nucleotides: TGTGCCACCAGTGATTTGCATTTGGGTTATGAGCAGTTCTTC.

This clonotype was counted only a few times. The V call is TRBV11-1, the J call TRBJ2-5, with D unresolved. V was clipped by 6 bases and J by 1 base, with 9 bases between them. Germline V CDR1 and CDR2: SGHAT, FQDESV (reference sequence). The CDR3 has 13 residues. The CDR3: CASSYRIQETQYF. CDR3 nucleotide sequence: TGTGCCAGCAGTTACAGAATCCAAGAGACCCAGTACTTC.